This is a list of T cell receptor beta chains from one sample in a study of post-analysis software for immune sequencing data. TCRdb fed the PCR reads into MiXCR, producing one record per CDR3 protein. The sample contains about 400,000 distinct CDR3 sequences, 30% to 45% of which appear only once. The sequencing sample was made of blood. These receptors all come from a girl aged 10-17 years with multiple sclerosis. Each CDR3 is given with its conserved first and last residue. D genes are given only for firm matches. Size is stated for part of the rows, as once, few or many counts, or as a class when the clone is expanded.

J gene,CDR3 length,clone size,D gene,V gene,CDR3 protein,CDR3 DNA
TRBJ1-1,15,few,-,TRBV5-1,CASSVRGDPRTEAFF,TGCGCCAGCAGCGTGAGGGGGGACCCGAGGACTGAAGCTTTCTTT
TRBJ2-7,14,-,TRBD2,TRBV6-1,CASSPLAGTYEQYF,TGTGCCAGCAGTCCGTTAGCGGGAACCTACGAGCAGTACTTC
TRBJ1-2,14,-,TRBD1,TRBV6-2/TRBV6-3,CASRPGQGARRYTF,TGTGCCAGCAGACCCGGACAGGGGGCCCGGCGCTACACCTTC
TRBJ2-7,14,many,TRBD1,TRBV13,CATSRGRPSYEQYF,TGTGCCACTTCAAGGGGGCGCCCCTCCTACGAGCAGTACTTC
TRBJ2-5,14,many,TRBD1,TRBV29-1,CSVVRQGRRETQYF,TGCAGCGTTGTGCGACAGGGGAGGCGAGAGACCCAGTACTTC
TRBJ2-1,16,-,TRBD1,TRBV18,CASSPVAGGHYNEQFF,TGTGCCAGCTCACCGGTGGCAGGGGGTCACTACAATGAGCAGTTCTTC
TRBJ2-5,21,-,TRBD2,TRBV15,CATSIPRTSGLQPRFEETQYF,TGTGCCACCAGCATACCACGGACTAGCGGGCTCCAACCCCGGTTTGAGGAGACCCAGTACTTC
TRBJ2-1,14,-,-,TRBV7-2,CASSLSLGDNEQFF,TGTGCCAGCAGCTTGTCACTAGGAGACAATGAGCAGTTCTTC
TRBJ2-5,14,-,TRBD2,TRBV27,CASRRPGLGETQYF,TGTGCCAGCAGACGGCCGGGACTAGGAGAGACCCAGTACTTC
TRBJ2-7,14,-,-,TRBV11-2,CASSFWGGNCEQYF,TGTGCCAGCAGCTTCTGGGGCGGGAACTGCGAGCAGTACTTC
TRBJ2-7,14,many,TRBD1,TRBV6-5,CASSYSGGWGEQYF,TGTGCCAGCAGTTACTCAGGGGGCTGGGGCGAGCAGTACTTC
TRBJ2-3,16,-,TRBD2,TRBV6-5,CASSHLGGGRPDTQYF,TGTGCCAGCAGTCATCTCGGGGGGGGCCGACCAGATACGCAGTATTTT